This T cell receptor beta chain stems from a study of T cell responses to AZD1222 COVID-19 vaccine. Sequenced by immunoSEQ multiplex PCR; TCRdb stores in-frame clones only, minus some. The sample lists about 83,000 clones; roughly 88% were seen once. Points from the study as a whole: Baseline serology detected seropositivity in only five to seven AZD1222 recipients. Researchers report vaccine-associated CD4 TCRs spanning spike, with dominance at 160-218 and 743-854. No day 14 peak samples; only post-peak repertoires were characterized. Compared with day 0, the breadth and depth of the Spike-specific TCR repertoire rose significantly after two doses of AZD1222.

A word on this clone: What it binds is not known.

With 0 bases removed from V and 2 bases from J, the gap between germline ends came to 8 bases. Germline V gives CDR1 MNHNY, CDR2 SVGAGI (reference sequence). This CDR3 contains 14 residues. The material was peripheral blood, obtained on day 0 of MenACWY control vaccination. The source of this sequence is an adult in good health. The J gene is TRBJ2-7, the V gene TRBV6-6, with D uncertain. CDR3: CASSYSHSPYEQYF. The CDR3 DNA is TGTGCCAGCAGTTACTCTCACAGTCCCTACGAGCAGTACTTC.